The 27 T cell receptor beta chains below all came from one sample that was sequenced in a study of blood T cell repertoires in COVID-19. Clones were sequenced by immunoSEQ multiplex PCR, and TCRdb holds only the in-frame ones, with some missing. The sample includes about 670,000 clones, about 90% of them seen just once. Sequenced sample: peripheral blood. The receptors were sampled from a woman younger than 35 with acute or convalescent COVID-19.

This clone was counted a single time. V is TRBV13 and J is TRBJ2-3; 13 bases are shared with TRBD2. Germline V gene sequence: CDR1 PRHDT, CDR2 FYEKMQ (reference sequence). The CDR3 runs 19 residues. Trimming cost V 5 bases and J 6 bases; bases outside gene matches: 17. As DNA, the CDR3 is TGTGCCAGCAGCCCAACCACAAACGGACTAGCGGGGGTGTCCGATACGCAGTATTTT. It encodes CASSPTTNGLAGVSDTQYF.

V is TRBV24-1 and J is TRBJ2-3; the match to TRBD2 covers 8 bases. The CDR3 length is 16 residues. V trimming: 11 bases; J trimming: 1 base; junction bases outside the gene matches: 13. The V gene's germline CDR1 is KGHDR and CDR2 SFDVKD. CDR3 sequence: CASSREPAGGTDTQYF. The CDR3 nucleotides are TGTGCCAGCTCACGCGAGCCAGCGGGGGGCACAGATACGCAGTATTTT.

V usage is TRBV30 and J usage is TRBJ1-6; 7 bases map to TRBD1. Germline V gene lookup returns CDR1 GTSNPN and CDR2 SVGIG (reference sequence). Trimming cost V 2 bases and J 5 bases; bases outside gene matches: 6. This CDR3 comprises 15 residues. CDR3 nucleotide sequence: TGTGCCTGGAGTCCAGGGGACAGCAATAATTCACCCCTCCACTTT. Encoded protein: CAWSPGDSNNSPLHF.

This chain joins TRBV11-2 and TRBJ2-7; tentative D call: TRBD2 (6 bases). Germline CDR1 and CDR2: SGHAT and FQNNGV. V gave up 1 base and J gave up 4 bases, with 17 bases separating them. This CDR3 has 16 residues. CDR3 nucleotide sequence: TGTGCCAGCAGCTTAGCTTCGGGGGTATTAGGGTACGAGCAGTACTTC. Translated: CASSLASGVLGYEQYF.

This clone was seen a handful of times. This chain connects TRBV4-1 to TRBJ2-7; 12 bases fit TRBD1. Per the germline V gene, CDR1 is MGHRA and CDR2 is YSYEKL. The CDR3 runs 16 residues. V gave up 0 bases and J gave up 6 bases; unmatched junction bases: 6. The CDR3 DNA reads TGCGCCAGCAGCCAAGAATTGGGGACAGGGGGCTCCGAGCAGTACTTC. Amino acids: CASSQELGTGGSEQYF.

The chain is built from TRBV6-2 or TRBV6-3 and TRBJ2-7; TRBD2 aligns across 11 bases. CDR1 is MNHEY and CDR2 is SVGEGT in the germline V gene. The CDR3 totals 14 residues. The junction had 8 bases not matched to a gene; V was cut back by 6 bases and J by 7 bases. The CDR3 loop is CASSPGLAVSEQYF. CDR3 DNA: TGTGCCAGCAGCCCGGGACTAGCGGTGTCTGAGCAGTACTTC.

As concerns this clone: The same CDR3 also results from other DNA sequences found in this sample. This chain joins TRBV5-1 and TRBJ2-2; D not resolved. The length of the CDR3 is 13 residues. Germline values: CDR1 SGHRS, CDR2 YFSETQ. V was clipped by 1 base and J by 3 bases, with 4 bases between them. As DNA, the CDR3 is TGCGCCAGCAGCTTGTCGGACACCGGGGAGCTGTTTTTT. This sequence encodes CASSLSDTGELFF.

V and J are TRBV5-1 and TRBJ1-1; 9 bases are a match to TRBD1. The CDR3 loop spans 15 amino acids. Germline CDR1 SGHRS, CDR2 YFSETQ. Losses at the gene ends were 2 bases for V and 2 bases for J; bases not matched to a gene: 4. In DNA, the CDR3 is TGCGCCAGCAGCTTTCGGACAGGGGATAACACTGAAGCTTTCTTT. It specifies CASSFRTGDNTEAFF.

V is TRBV28 and J is TRBJ2-4, with 8 bases lining up with TRBD1. V lost 6 bases to trimming and J lost 1 base; unmatched junction nucleotides: 5. The CDR3 length is 15 residues. Looked up from germline, CDR1 is MDHEN and CDR2 is SYDVKM. DNA for the CDR3: TGTGCCAGCAGGGCCACAGGGGGGGCCAAAAACATTCAGTACTTC. Translation: CASRATGGAKNIQYF.

On this clone: This CDR3 is also generated by other DNA sequences in the sample. This chain joins TRBV7-3 and TRBJ1-2; 8 nucleotides align to TRBD1. The J segment lost 8 bases and the V segment lost 3 bases, leaving 5 bases of the junction unmatched. This CDR3 contains 13 residues. Germline-derived CDR1 and CDR2 are SGHTA and FQGTGA. The CDR3 reads CASSLTGEGGYTF. For the CDR3, the DNA is TGTGCCAGCAGCTTGACAGGGGAAGGAGGCTACACCTTC.

This chain uses TRBV19 with TRBJ2-7, with 9 bases matching TRBD1. CDR3 length: 15 residues. Per the germline V gene, CDR1 is LNHDA and CDR2 is SQIVND (reference sequence). After removal of 4 bases from V and 0 bases from J, the junction contained 4 bases not matched to a gene. CDR3 region: CASSTTGGSSYEQYF. The DNA for the CDR3 is TGTGCCAGTAGTACGACAGGGGGAAGCTCCTACGAGCAGTACTTC.

The chain carries TRBV5-1 and TRBJ1-2; D is possibly TRBD1 (5 bases). CDR3 size: 16 residues. The germline V gene encodes CDR1 SGHRS and CDR2 YFSETQ. V was trimmed by 2 bases and J by 7 bases, leaving 21 bases between them. The CDR3 DNA is TGCGCCAGCAGCTTCTCCCCCGGTGGGCAGGGATCTGGCTACACCTTC. Its translation is CASSFSPGGQGSGYTF. Full variable domain (remainder filled in from reference TRBV5-1 and TRBJ1-2): KAGVTQTPRYLIKTRGQQVTLSCSPISGHRSVSWYQQTPGQGLQFLFEYFSETQRNKGNFPGRFSGRQFSNSRSEMNVSTLELGDSALYLCASSFSPGGQGSGYTFGSGTRLTVV.

The rearrangement uses TRBV9 and TRBJ1-1; tentatively, D is TRBD1 (5 bases). Germline CDR1 SGDLS, CDR2 YYNGEE. The CDR3 extends over 12 amino acids. V lost 4 bases, J lost 2 bases, and 6 bases lay in between. The CDR3 coding sequence is TGTGCCAGCAGCAGGGGAAACACTGAAGCTTTCTTT. It translates to CASSRGNTEAFF.

The rearrangement joins TRBV3-1 (or the pseudogene TRBV3-2) to TRBJ1-1; perhaps TRBD1 as D (5 bases). Looked up from germline, CDR1 is LGHDT and CDR2 is YNNKEL (reference sequence). The ends were cut back, 1 base at V and 6 bases at J, with 15 bases in the middle. The CDR3 covers 15 residues. For the CDR3, the DNA is TGTGCCAGCAGCCAAGCCGGCAGGGAGGTCTCTGAAGCTTTCTTT. This encodes CASSQAGREVSEAFF.

V usage is TRBV7-2 and J usage is TRBJ1-2; the match to TRBD1 covers 7 bases. Germline CDR1 SGHTA, CDR2 FQGNSA. V was pared by 3 bases and J by 3 bases, with 7 bases of the junction left unmatched. The CDR3 loop spans 15 amino acids. In DNA, the CDR3 is TGTGCCAGCAGCTTTTCCAGGGGGGCGGACTATGGCTACACCTTC. Translated: CASSFSRGADYGYTF.

This clone was seen once. The rearrangement uses TRBV14 and TRBJ1-2; 11 nucleotides align to TRBD1. Losses at the gene ends were 4 bases for V and 7 bases for J; bases not matched to a gene: 2. Germline-derived CDR1 and CDR2 are SGHDN and FVKESK. This CDR3 contains 13 residues. The CDR3 sequence is CASSRDRGSGYTF. The CDR3 DNA reads as TGTGCCAGCAGCCGGGACAGGGGGTCTGGCTACACCTTC. Based on the CDR3 plus reference TRBV14 and TRBJ1-2, the full variable domain is EAGVTQFPSHSVIEKGQTVTLRCDPISGHDNLYWYRRVMGKEIKFLLHFVKESKQDESGMPNNRFLAERTGGTYSTLKVQPAELEDSGVYFCASSRDRGSGYTFGSGTRLTVV.

Comments on this clone: Other DNA sequences in the sample encode the same CDR3. V and J are TRBV4-3 and TRBJ2-7; the match to TRBD1 covers 9 bases. This CDR3 comprises 13 residues. Losses at the gene ends were 3 bases for V and 3 bases for J; bases not matched to a gene: 0. CDR1 LGHNA and CDR2 YSLEER come from the germline V gene. CDR3 amino acids: CASSQDRGYEQYF. The DNA of the CDR3 is TGCGCCAGCAGCCAGGACAGGGGCTACGAGCAGTACTTC.

The chain uses TRBV19 and TRBJ1-5; 9 bases agree with TRBD1. Trimming removed 6 bases from V and 5 bases from J; junction bases left unmatched: 5. The CDR3 runs 14 residues. Germline CDR1 reads LNHDA; CDR2 reads SQIVND (reference sequence). CDR3 protein: CASRGQGLHQPQHF. The CDR3 DNA is TGTGCCAGTAGAGGACAGGGGTTACATCAGCCCCAGCATTTT.

This chain connects TRBV7-8 to TRBJ1-2; D is unresolved. This CDR3 comprises 13 residues. V was pared by 1 base and J by 4 bases, with 7 bases between. Looked up from germline, CDR1 is SGHVS and CDR2 is FQNEAQ. The CDR3 region is CASSLGGFYGYTF. In DNA form, the CDR3 reads TGTGCCAGCAGCTTAGGAGGTTTCTATGGCTACACCTTC.

The chain carries TRBV5-1 and TRBJ2-2, with a possible D match to TRBD2 (7 bases). V was trimmed by 2 bases and J by 6 bases, leaving 14 bases between them. The CDR3 runs 15 residues. Per the germline V gene, CDR1 is SGHRS and CDR2 is YFSETQ. CDR3 sequence: CASSFAGAGAGELFF. Here the CDR3 DNA reads TGCGCCAGCAGCTTCGCGGGGGCCGGAGCCGGGGAGCTGTTTTTT.

The V gene is TRBV27, the J gene TRBJ2-2; TRBD1 might be the D (6 bases). The CDR3 is made up of 14 amino acids. CDR1 is MNHEY and CDR2 is SMNVEV in the germline V gene (reference sequence). Trimming pared 2 bases from V and 9 bases from J, leaving 13 bases between. The CDR3: CASSLRDTPRELFF. The CDR3 nucleotides are TGTGCCAGCAGTTTAAGGGACACCCCCAGGGAGCTGTTTTTT.

The chain couples TRBV4-1 to TRBJ2-7; a weak D match, TRBD2 (6 bases). The germline V gene has CDR1 MGHRA and CDR2 YSYEKL. This CDR3 has 13 residues. Trimming removed 5 bases from V and 3 bases from J, with 11 bases in between. CDR3 in amino acids: CASSSSGDYEQYF. The DNA of the CDR3 is TGCGCCAGCAGCTCCTCGGGGGACTACGAGCAGTACTTC.

This clone came up once. Here the CDR3 reads CASSIARQGSYGYTF. CDR3 nucleotides: TGTGCCAGTAGTATAGCAAGACAGGGAAGCTATGGCTACACCTTC. The rearrangement links TRBV19 to TRBJ1-2; 7 bases are a match to TRBD1. The CDR3 totals 15 residues. The V segment lost 1 base and the J segment 4 bases; nucleotides outside the gene matches: 6. Germline V gene lookup returns CDR1 LNHDA and CDR2 SQIVND (reference sequence).

This clone was counted a few times. CDR3 region: CSVRTDFNQPQHF. The DNA for the CDR3 is TGCAGCGTTCGGACTGATTTCAATCAGCCCCAGCATTTT. The J gene is TRBJ1-5, the V gene TRBV29-1; D not resolved. The CDR3 is 13 residues long. Germline CDR1 is SQVTM and CDR2 is ANQGSEA. V was clipped by 5 bases and J by 3 bases, with 11 bases between them.

The chain recombines TRBV28 with TRBJ1-2; D call uncertain. Germline V gene lookup returns CDR1 MDHEN and CDR2 SYDVKM. Trimming removed 5 bases from V and 2 bases from J, with 9 bases in between. The length of the CDR3 is 13 residues. The CDR3 DNA reads as TGTGCCAGCAGTCCTAGACCCAACTATGGCTACACCTTC. As protein: CASSPRPNYGYTF.

This clone was found once. The rearrangement uses TRBV6-1 and TRBJ1-6, with 7 bases identical to TRBD1. V gave up 2 bases and J gave up 14 bases; unmatched junction bases: 9. The length of the CDR3 is 14 residues. Germline CDR1 is MNHNS and CDR2 is SASEGT. The CDR3 region has the DNA TGTGCCAGCAGTGAACGGACAGGACTTGGGACCCTCCACTTT. Encoded protein: CASSERTGLGTLHF.

V usage is TRBV12-5 and J usage is TRBJ2-7; the D is unclear. Germline V CDR1 and CDR2: LGHNT, FRNRAP. CDR3 length: 11 residues. V dropped 3 bases and J dropped 6 bases, with 6 bases sitting between them. CDR3 sequence reads: CASGFGLEQYF. As DNA, the CDR3 is TGTGCTAGTGGTTTTGGCCTCGAGCAGTACTTC.